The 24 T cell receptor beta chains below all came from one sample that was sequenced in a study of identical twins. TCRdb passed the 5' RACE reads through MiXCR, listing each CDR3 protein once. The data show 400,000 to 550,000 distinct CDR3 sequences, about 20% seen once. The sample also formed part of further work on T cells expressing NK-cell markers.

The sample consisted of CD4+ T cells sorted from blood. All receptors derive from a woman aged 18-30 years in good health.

This CDR3 is CASSFLYQETQYF. In DNA form, the CDR3 reads TGTGCCAGCAGTTTCCTGTACCAAGAGACCCAGTACTTC. The chain has TRBV12-3 or TRBV12-4 and TRBJ2-5; D is ambiguous. Trimming left V 3 bases short and J 0 bases short, with 5 bases between. This CDR3 is built from 13 residues.

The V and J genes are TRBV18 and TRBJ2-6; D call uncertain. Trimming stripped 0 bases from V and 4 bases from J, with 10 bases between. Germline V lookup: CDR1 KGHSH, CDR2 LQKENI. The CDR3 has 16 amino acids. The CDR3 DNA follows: TGTGCCAGCTCACCACCGACCAGGACGGGGGCCAACGTCCTGACTTTC. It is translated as CASSPPTRTGANVLTF.

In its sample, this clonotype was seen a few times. The CDR3 is CASSQEALDEQFF. The CDR3 region has the DNA TGTGCCAGCAGCCAAGAGGCTTTGGATGAGCAGTTCTTC. The chain recombines TRBV4-2 with TRBJ2-1; D is unclear. V shed 0 bases and J shed 8 bases, with 8 bases lying between them. CDR3 length: 13 amino acids. CDR1 is LGHNA, CDR2 YNFKEQ, per germline.

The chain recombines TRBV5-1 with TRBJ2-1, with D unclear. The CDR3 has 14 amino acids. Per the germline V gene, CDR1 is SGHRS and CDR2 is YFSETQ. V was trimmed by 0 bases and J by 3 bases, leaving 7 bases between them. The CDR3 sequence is CASSLEGIYNEQFF. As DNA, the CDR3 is TGCGCCAGCAGCTTGGAGGGCATCTACAATGAGCAGTTCTTC. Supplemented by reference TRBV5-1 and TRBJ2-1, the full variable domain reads KAGVTQTPRYLIKTRGQQVTLSCSPISGHRSVSWYQQTPGQGLQFLFEYFSETQRNKGNFPGRFSGRQFSNSRSEMNVSTLELGDSALYLCASSLEGIYNEQFFGPGTRLTVL.

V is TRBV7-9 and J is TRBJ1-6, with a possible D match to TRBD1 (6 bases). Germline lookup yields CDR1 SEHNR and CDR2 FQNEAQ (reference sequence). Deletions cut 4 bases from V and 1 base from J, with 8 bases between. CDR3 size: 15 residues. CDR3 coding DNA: TGTGCCAGCAGCTCCGACAGGTCCTATAATTCACCCCTCCACTTT. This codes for CASSSDRSYNSPLHF.

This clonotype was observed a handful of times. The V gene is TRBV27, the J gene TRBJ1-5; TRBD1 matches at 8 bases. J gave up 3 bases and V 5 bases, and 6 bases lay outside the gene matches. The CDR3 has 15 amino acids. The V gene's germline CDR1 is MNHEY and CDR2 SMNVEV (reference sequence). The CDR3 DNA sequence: TGTGCCAGCAGTATGGGGACAGGCCTCAATCAGCCCCAGCATTTT. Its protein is CASSMGTGLNQPQHF.

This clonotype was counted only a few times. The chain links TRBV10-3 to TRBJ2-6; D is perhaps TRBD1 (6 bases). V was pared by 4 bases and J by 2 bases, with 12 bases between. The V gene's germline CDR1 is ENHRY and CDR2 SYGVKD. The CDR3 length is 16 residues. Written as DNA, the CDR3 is TGTGCCATCAGTGCTCAACAGGGAACTGGGGCCAACGTCCTGACTTTC. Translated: CAISAQQGTGANVLTF.

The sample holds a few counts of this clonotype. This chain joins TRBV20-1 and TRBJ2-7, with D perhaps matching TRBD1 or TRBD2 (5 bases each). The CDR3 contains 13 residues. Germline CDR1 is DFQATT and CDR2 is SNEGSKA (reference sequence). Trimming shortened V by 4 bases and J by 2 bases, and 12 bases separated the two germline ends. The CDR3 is CSATGTYTYEQYF. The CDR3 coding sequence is TGCAGTGCTACCGGGACCTATACCTACGAGCAGTACTTC.

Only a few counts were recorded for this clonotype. The CDR3 is CASSWDRGIYEQYF. In DNA, the CDR3 is TGTGCCAGCTCCTGGGACAGGGGGATCTACGAGCAGTACTTC. V is TRBV27 and J is TRBJ2-7; 11 bases are shared with TRBD1. V dropped 8 bases and J dropped 3; count of bases not matched to a gene: 6. The CDR3 sequence is 14 residues long. Germline V gene data show CDR1 as MNHEY and CDR2 as SMNVEV (reference sequence).

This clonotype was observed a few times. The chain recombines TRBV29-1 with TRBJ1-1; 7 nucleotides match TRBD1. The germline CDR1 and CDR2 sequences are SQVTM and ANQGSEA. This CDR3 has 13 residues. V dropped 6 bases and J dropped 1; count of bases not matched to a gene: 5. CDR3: CSVQGEKNTEAFF. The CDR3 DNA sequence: TGCAGCGTGCAGGGGGAGAAGAACACTGAAGCTTTCTTT. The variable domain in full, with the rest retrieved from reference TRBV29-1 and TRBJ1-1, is SAVISQKPSRDICQRGTSLTIQCQVDSQVTMMFWYRQQPGQSLTLIATANQGSEATYESGFVIDKFPISRPNLTFSTLTVSNMSPEDSSIYLCSVQGEKNTEAFFGQGTRLTVV.

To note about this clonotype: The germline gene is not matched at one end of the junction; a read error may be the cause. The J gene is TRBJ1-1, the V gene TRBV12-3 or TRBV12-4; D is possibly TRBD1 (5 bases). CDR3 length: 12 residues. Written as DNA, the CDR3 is TGTGCCTGCAGTTTGAGGACATCTGAAGCTTTCTTT. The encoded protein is CACSLRTSEAFF.

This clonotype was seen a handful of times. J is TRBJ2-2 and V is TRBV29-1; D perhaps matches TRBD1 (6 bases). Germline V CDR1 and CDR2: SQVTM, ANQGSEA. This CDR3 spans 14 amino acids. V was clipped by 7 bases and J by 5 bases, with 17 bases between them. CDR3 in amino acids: CSAGQTMGTGELFF. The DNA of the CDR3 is TGCAGCGCGGGACAAACGATGGGTACCGGGGAGCTGTTTTTT.

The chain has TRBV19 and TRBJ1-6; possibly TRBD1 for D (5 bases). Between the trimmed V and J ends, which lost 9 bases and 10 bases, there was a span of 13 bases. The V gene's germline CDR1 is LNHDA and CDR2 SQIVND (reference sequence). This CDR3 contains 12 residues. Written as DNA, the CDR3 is TGTGCCAGCTCACCTTGGGGCTCACCCCTCCACTTT. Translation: CASSPWGSPLHF.

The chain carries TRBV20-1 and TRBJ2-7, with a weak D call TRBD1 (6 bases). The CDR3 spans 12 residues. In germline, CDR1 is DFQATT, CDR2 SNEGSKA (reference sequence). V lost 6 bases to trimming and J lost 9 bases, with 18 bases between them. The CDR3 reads CSALRGTGVQYF. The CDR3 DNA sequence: TGCAGTGCCCTAAGGGGGACCGGAGTGCAGTACTTC.

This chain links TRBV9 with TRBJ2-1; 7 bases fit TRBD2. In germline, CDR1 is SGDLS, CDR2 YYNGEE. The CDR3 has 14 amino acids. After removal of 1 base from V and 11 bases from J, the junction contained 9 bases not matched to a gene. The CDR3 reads CASSVSVGGSKQFF. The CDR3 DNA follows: TGTGCCAGCAGCGTATCTGTCGGGGGGTCGAAGCAGTTCTTC.

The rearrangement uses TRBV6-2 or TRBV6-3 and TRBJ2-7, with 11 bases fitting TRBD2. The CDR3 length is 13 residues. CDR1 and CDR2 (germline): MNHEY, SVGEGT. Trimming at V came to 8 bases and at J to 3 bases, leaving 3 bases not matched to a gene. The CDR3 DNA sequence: TGTGCCAGCTGGGGACTAGCGGTCTACGAGCAGTACTTC. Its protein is CASWGLAVYEQYF.

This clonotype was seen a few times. Here the CDR3 reads CASSLGGGLAGGADTQYF. CDR3 nucleotides: TGTGCCAGCAGCTTAGGAGGGGGACTAGCGGGAGGCGCAGATACGCAGTATTTT. The rearrangement uses TRBV11-2 and TRBJ2-3; 15 positions agree with TRBD2. The CDR3 spans 18 residues. Per the germline V gene, CDR1 is SGHAT and CDR2 is FQNNGV. V shed 1 base and J 4 bases; nucleotides not matched to a gene: 6.

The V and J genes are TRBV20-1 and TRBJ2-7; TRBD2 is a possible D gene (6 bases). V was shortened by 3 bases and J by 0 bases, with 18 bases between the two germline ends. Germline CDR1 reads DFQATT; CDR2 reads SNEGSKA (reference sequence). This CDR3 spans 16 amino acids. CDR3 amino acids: CSASASGDFDSYEQYF. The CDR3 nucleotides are TGCAGTGCTAGCGCGTCTGGGGACTTCGACTCCTACGAGCAGTACTTC.

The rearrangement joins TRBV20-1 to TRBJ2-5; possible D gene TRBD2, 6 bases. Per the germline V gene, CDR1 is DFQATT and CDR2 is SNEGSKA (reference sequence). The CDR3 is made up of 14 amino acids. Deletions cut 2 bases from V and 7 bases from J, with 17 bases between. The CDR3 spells CSARWRTGDGTQYF. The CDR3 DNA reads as TGCAGTGCTAGATGGAGGACGGGGGACGGGACCCAGTACTTC.

The CDR3: CASRRNTATDTQYF. CDR3 DNA sequence: TGTGCCAGCAGGCGAAATACGGCTACAGATACGCAGTATTTT. This chain connects TRBV7-2 to TRBJ2-3; D is undetermined. The CDR3 has 14 residues. Per the germline V gene, CDR1 is SGHTA and CDR2 is FQGNSA. With 6 bases removed from V and 3 bases from J, the gap between germline ends came to 13 bases. The full variable domain, rest sourced from reference TRBV7-2 and TRBJ2-3, is GAGVSQSPSNKVTEKGKDVELRCDPISGHTALYWYRQSLGQGLEFLIYFQGNSAPDKSGLPSDRFSAERTGGSVSTLTIQRTQQEDSAVYLCASRRNTATDTQYFGPGTRLTVL.

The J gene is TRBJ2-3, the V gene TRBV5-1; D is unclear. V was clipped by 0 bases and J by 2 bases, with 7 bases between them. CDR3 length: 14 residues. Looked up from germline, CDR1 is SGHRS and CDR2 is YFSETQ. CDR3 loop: CASSLEPLTDTQYF. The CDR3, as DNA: TGCGCCAGCAGCTTGGAGCCCCTCACAGATACGCAGTATTTT.

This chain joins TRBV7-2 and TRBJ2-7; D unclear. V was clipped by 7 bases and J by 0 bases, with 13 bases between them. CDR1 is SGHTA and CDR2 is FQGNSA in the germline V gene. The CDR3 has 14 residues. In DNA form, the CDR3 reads TGTGCCAGCACCAGCGAGATTCTCTCCTACGAGCAGTACTTC. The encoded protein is CASTSEILSYEQYF.

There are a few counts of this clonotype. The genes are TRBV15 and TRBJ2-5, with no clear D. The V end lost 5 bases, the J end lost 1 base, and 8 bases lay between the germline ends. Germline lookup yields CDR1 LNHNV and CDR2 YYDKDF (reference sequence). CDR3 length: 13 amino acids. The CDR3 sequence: CATSLGLQETQYF. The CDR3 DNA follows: TGTGCCACCAGCCTCGGCCTCCAAGAGACCCAGTACTTC.

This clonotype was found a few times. The CDR3 DNA is TGCAGTGCTAGAGATTCGACTAGCGGGGGATACAATGAGCAGTTCTTC. This codes for CSARDSTSGGYNEQFF. The chain combines TRBV20-1 with TRBJ2-1; 12 bases fit TRBD2. Germline CDR1 reads DFQATT; CDR2 reads SNEGSKA (reference sequence). The CDR3 is 16 amino acids. V was pared by 0 bases and J by 4 bases, with 4 bases of the junction left unmatched.